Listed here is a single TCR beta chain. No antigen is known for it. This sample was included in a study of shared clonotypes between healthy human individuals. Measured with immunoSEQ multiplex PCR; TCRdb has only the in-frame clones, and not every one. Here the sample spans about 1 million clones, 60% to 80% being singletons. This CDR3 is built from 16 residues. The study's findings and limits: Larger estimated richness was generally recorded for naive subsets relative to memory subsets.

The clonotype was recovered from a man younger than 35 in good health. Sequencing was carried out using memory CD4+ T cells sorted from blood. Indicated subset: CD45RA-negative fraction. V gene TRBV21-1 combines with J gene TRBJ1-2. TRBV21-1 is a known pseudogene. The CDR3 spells CASSKERGSLFYGYTF. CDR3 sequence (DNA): TGTGCCAGCAGCAAAGAGCGGGGCTCCTTATTCTATGGCTACACCTTC.